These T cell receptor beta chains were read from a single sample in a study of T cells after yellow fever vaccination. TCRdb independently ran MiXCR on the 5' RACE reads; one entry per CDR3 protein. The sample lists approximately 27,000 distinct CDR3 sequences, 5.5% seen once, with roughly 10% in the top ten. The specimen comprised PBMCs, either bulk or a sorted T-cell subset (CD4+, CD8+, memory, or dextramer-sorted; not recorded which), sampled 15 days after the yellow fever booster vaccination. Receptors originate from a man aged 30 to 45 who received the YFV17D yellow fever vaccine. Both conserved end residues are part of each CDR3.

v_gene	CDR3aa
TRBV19	CASGWGSNQPQHF
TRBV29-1	CSAGEGRGTGELFF
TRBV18	CASSPPTGPSEAFF
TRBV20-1	CSANPETGIYNEQFF
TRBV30	CAWSVGNTEAFF
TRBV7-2	CASSLRVSETQYF
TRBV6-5	CASSQGQANYGYTF
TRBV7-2	CASETTSGPQGDEQFF
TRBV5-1	CASSLAGTSATTDTQYF
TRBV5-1	CASSAGFVGEDTQYF
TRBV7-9	CASSLDRGFGEAFF
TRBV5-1	CASSVQGPTNTGELFF
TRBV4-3	CASSQGGSGSGANVLTF
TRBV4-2	CASSQGLGTNGDF
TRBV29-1	CSVAGLAGELALYNEQFF
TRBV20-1	CSASVGGLGNQPQHF
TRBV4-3	CASSPRGQGAVGTKYNEQFF
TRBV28	CASSSPGQLVSQYF
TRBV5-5	CASSLGEGRQETQYF
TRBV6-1	CASSQHSPDPNQPQHF
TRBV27	CASSFSGGSSYEQYF
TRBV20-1	CSASDTSGTSGSTDTQYF
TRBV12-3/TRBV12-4	CATSLGDRNTDTQYF